The T cell receptor beta chain under discussion was sequenced for a study of blood T cell repertoires in COVID-19. Authors' methods: For nucleated cells, counts were estimated from reference gene primer amplification. Sequencing was performed with immunoSEQ multiplex PCR; in TCRdb, only in-frame clones are kept and a portion is missing. The V and J calls and clone size come from that table; D and trimming were worked out from the DNA. The sample carries about 200,000 clones, over 80% recorded once. In its sample, this clone was seen many times. Trimming stripped 1 base from V and 0 bases from J, with 18 bases between. CDR1 and CDR2 (germline): KGHDR, SFDVKD. The CDR3 loop spans 18 amino acids.

The V call is TRBV24-1, the J call TRBJ2-7; tentative D call: TRBD1 (6 bases). The origin of this receptor is a woman aged 25 to 39 who had been exposed to COVID-19. The specimen was PBMCs or T cells enriched from blood (not recorded which). The CDR3 coding sequence is TGTGCCACCAGTGATTTTTCGGGGATCACAGGGTACTCCTACGAGCAGTACTTC. This translates into CATSDFSGITGYSYEQYF.